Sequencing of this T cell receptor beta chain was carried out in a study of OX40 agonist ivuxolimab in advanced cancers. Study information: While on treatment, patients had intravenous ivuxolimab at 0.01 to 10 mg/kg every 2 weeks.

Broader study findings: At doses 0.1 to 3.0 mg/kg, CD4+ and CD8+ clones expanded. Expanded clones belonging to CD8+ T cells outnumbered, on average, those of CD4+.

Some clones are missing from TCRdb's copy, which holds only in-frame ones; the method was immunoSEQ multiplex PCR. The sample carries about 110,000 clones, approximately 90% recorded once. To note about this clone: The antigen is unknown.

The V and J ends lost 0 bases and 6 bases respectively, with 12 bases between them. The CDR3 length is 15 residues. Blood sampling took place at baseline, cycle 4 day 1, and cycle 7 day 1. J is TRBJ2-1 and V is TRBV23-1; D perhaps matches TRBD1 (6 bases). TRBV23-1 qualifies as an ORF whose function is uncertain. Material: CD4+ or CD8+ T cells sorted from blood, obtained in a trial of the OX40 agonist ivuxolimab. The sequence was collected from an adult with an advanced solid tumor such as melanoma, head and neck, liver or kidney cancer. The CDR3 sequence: CASSQSVIGGNEQFF. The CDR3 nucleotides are TGCGCCAGCAGTCAATCAGTCATAGGGGGCAATGAGCAGTTCTTC.